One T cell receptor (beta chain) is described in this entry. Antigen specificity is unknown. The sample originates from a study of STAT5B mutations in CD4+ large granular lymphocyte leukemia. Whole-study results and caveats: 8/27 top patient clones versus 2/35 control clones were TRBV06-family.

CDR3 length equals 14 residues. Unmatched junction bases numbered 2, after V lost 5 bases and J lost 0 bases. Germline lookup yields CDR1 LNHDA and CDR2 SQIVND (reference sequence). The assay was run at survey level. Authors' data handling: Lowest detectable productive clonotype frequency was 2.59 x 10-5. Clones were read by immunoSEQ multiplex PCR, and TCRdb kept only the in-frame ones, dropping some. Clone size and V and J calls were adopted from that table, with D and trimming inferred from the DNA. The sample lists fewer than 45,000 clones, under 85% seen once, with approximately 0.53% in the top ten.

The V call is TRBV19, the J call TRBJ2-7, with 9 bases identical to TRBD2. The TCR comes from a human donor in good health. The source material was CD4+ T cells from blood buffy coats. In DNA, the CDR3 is TGTGCCAGTAGTTGGACTAGCGCCTCCTACGAGCAGTACTTC. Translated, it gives CASSWTSASYEQYF.